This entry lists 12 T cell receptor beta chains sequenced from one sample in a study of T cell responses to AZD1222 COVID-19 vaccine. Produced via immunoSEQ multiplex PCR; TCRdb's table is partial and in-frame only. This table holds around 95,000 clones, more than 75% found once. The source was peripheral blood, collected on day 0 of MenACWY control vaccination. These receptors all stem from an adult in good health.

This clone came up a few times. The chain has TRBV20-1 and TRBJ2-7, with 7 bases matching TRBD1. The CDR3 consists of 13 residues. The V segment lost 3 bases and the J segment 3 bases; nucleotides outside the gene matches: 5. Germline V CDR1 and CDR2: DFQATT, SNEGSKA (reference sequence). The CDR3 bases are TGCAGTGCTAGTCACAGGGGCCACTACGAGCAGTACTTC. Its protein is CSASHRGHYEQYF.

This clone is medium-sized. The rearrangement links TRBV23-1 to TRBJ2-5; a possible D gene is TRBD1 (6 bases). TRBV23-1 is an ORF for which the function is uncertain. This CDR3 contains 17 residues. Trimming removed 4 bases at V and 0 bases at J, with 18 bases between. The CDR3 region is CASSRKEPQGNQETQYF. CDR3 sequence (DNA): TGCGCCAGCAGTCGTAAAGAACCTCAGGGGAACCAAGAGACCCAGTACTTC.

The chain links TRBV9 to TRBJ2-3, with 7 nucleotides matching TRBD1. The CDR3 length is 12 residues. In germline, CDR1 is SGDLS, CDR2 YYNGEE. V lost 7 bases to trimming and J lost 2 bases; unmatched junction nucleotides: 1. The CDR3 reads CASDRVTDTQYF. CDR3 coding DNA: TGTGCCAGCGACAGGGTCACAGATACGCAGTATTTT.

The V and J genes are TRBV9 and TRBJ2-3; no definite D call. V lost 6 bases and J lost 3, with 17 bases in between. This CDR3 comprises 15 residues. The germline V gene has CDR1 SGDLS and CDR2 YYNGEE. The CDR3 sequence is CASTEAPSRTDTQYF. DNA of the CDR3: TGTGCCAGCACAGAGGCTCCTTCCCGAACAGATACGCAGTATTTT.

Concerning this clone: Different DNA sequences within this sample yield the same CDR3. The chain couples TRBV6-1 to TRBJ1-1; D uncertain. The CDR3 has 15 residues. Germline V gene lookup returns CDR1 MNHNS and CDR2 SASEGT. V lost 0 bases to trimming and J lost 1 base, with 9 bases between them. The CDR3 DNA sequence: TGTGCCAGCAGTGAAGCGGGCAACCCGAACACTGAAGCTTTCTTT. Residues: CASSEAGNPNTEAFF.

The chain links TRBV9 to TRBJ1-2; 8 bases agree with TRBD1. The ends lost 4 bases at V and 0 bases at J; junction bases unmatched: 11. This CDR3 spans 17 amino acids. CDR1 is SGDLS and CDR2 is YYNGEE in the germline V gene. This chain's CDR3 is CASSFSADRGANYGYTF. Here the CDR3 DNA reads TGTGCCAGCAGCTTCTCTGCCGACAGGGGAGCTAACTATGGCTACACCTTC.

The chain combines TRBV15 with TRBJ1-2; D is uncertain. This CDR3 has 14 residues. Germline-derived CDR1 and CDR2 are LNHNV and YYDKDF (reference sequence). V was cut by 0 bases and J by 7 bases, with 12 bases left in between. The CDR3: CATSRDIGNSGYTF. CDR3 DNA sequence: TGTGCCACCAGCAGAGATATAGGGAATTCTGGCTACACCTTC.

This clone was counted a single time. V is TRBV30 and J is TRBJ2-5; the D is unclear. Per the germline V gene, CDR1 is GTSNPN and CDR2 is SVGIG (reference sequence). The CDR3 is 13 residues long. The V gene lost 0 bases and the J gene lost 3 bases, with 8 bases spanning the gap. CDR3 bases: TGTGCCTGGAGTGTAGGCTCGGAAGAGACCCAGTACTTC. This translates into CAWSVGSEETQYF.

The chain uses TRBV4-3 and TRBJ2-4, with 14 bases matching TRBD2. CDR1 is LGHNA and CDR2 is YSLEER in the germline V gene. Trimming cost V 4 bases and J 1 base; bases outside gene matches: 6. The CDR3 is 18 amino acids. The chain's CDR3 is CASSPGLAGEWAKNIQYF. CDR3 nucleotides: TGCGCCAGCAGCCCGGGACTAGCGGGAGAGTGGGCCAAAAACATTCAGTACTTC.

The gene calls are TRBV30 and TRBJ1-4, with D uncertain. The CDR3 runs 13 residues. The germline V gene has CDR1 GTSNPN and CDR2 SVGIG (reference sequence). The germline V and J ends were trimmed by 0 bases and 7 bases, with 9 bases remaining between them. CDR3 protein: CAWSVGLSEKLFF. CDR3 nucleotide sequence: TGTGCCTGGAGTGTAGGGCTGTCTGAAAAACTGTTTTTT.

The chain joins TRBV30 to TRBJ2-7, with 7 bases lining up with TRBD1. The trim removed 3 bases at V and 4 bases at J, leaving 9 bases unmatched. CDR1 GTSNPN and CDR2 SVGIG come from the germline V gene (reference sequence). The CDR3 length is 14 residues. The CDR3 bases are TGTGCCTGGAGCCCCGACAGGGTCGGGTACGAGCAGTACTTC. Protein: CAWSPDRVGYEQYF. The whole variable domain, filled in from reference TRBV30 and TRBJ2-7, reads SQTIHQWPATLVQPVGSPLSLECTVEGTSNPNLYWYRQAAGRGLQLLFYSVGIGQISSEVPQNLSASRPQDRQFILSSKKLLLSDSGFYLCAWSPDRVGYEQYFGPGTRLTVT.

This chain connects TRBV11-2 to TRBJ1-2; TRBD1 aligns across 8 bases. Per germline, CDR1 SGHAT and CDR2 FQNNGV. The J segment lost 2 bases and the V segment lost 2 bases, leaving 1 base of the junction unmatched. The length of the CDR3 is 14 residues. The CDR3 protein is CASSLSGGNYGYTF. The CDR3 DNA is TGTGCCAGCAGCTTATCAGGGGGCAACTATGGCTACACCTTC.